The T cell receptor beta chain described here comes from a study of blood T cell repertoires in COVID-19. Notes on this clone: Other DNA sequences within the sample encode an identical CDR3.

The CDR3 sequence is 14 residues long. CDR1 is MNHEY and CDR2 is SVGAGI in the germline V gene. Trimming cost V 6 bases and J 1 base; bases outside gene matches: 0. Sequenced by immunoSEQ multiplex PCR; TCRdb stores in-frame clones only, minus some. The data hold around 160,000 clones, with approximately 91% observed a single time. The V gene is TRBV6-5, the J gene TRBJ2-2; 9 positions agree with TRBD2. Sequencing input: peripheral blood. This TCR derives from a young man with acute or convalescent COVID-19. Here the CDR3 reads CASRTSGNTGELFF. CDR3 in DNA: TGTGCCAGCAGGACTAGCGGGAACACCGGGGAGCTGTTTTTT.